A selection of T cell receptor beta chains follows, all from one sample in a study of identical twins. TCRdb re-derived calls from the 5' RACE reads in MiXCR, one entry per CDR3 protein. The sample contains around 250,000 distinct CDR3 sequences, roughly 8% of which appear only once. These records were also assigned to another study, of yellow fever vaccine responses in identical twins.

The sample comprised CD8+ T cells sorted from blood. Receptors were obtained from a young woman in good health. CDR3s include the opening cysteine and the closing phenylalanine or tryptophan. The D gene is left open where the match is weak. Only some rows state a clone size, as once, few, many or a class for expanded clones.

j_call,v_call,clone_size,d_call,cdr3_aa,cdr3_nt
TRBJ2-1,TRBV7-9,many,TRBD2,CASSHVAEREKYEQFF,TGTGCCAGCAGCCACGTTGCTGAGCGGGAGAAATATGAGCAGTTCTTC
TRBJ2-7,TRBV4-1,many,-,CASSQDPSPYEQYF,TGCGCCAGCAGCCAAGATCCTAGTCCCTACGAGCAGTACTTC
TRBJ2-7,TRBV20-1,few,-,CSAREMGLGYEQYF,TGCAGTGCTAGAGAAATGGGACTGGGCTACGAGCAGTACTTC
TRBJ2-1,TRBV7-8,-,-,CASSLAQYNEQFF,TGTGCCAGCAGCTTAGCCCAGTACAATGAGCAGTTCTTC
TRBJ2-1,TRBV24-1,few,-,CATSAGAPYNEQFF,TGTGCCACCAGTGCGGGGGCGCCCTACAATGAGCAGTTCTTC
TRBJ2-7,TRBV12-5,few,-,CASGLNSLNEQYF,TGTGCTAGTGGTTTGAATTCACTGAACGAGCAGTACTTC
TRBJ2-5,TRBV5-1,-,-,CASSLEGWGQETQYF,TGCGCCAGCAGCTTGGAGGGGTGGGGACAAGAGACCCAGTACTTC
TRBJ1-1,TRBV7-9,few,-,CASQGRNTEAFF,TGTGCCTCCCAGGGGAGGAACACTGAAGCTTTCTTT
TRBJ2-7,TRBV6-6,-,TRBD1,CASTMTGDEQYF,TGTGCCAGCACTATGACAGGGGACGAGCAGTACTTC
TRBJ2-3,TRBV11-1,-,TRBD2,CASSLASTSGASLTDTQYF,TGTGCCAGCAGCTTAGCGAGTACTAGCGGGGCATCGCTCACAGATACGCAGTATTTT
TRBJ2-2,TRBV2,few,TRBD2,CAICPVVGGPFGGTGELFF,TGTGCCATCTGCCCGGTGGTGGGAGGGCCCTTCGGGGGCACCGGGGAGCTGTTTTTT